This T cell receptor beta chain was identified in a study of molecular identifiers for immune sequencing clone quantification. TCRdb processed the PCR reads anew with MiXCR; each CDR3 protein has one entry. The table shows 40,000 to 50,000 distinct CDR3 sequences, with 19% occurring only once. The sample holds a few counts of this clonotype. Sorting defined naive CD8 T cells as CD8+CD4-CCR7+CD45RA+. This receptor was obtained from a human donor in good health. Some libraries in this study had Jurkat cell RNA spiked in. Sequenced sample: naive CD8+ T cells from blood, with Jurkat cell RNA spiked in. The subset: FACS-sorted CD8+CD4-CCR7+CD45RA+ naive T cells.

In DNA form, the CDR3 reads TGTGCCAGCAGCCCCGGGGCAGGGACCAACTACGAGCAGTACTTC. Protein sequence: CASSPGAGTNYEQYF. V is TRBV9 and J is TRBJ2-7; D might be TRBD1 or TRBD2, each matching 5 bases. CDR3 length equals 15 residues. CDR1 is SGDLS and CDR2 is YYNGEE in the germline V gene. V lost 4 bases and J lost 3, with 17 bases in between.